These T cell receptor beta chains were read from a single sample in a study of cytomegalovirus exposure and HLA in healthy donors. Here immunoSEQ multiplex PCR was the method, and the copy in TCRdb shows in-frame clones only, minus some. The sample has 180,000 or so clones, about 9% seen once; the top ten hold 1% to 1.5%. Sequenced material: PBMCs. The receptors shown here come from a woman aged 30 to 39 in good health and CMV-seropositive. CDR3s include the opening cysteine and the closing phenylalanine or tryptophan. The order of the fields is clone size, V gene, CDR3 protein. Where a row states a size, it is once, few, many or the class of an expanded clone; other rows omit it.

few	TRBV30	CAWGATGEKLFF
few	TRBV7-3	CASSSTTGATRTSYNEQFF
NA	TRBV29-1	CSVEDRSPGQSIF
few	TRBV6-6	CASSQGQTLGNQPQHF
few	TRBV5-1	CASSLVVNNEQFF
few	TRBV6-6	CASSYSEVRTNYGYTF
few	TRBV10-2	CASREAPGVGYTF
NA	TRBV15	CATSRDRLESANTGELFF
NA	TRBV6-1	CASSEALWDRFTYEQYF
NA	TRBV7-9	CASSWTENTEAFF
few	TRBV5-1	CASSPSSGVWSSYNEQFF
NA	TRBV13	CASSLTRSTDTQYF
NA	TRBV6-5	CASSFGQGGMNTEAFF
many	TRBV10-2	CASSEGLAGGVLDTQYF
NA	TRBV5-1	CASSLVAGSYNEQFF
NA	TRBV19	CASSPTGLGYTF
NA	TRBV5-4	CASSPRLAVNTGELFF
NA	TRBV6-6	CASNIGTGNTGELFF
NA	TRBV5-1	CASSLTTSGTSYEQYF
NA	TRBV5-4	CASTPPGTGGTGELFF
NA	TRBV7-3	CASSLGGGTGYNEQFF
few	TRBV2	CASRFTFPANYGYTF
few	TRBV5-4	CASRTGLAEYNEQFF
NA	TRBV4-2	CASSQDGSRIQETQYF
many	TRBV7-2	CASSLGTGSNYGYTF
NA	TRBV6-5	CASSYDGTTPRGEQYF
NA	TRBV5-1	CASSLGLAGGETQYF
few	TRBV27	CASSLVFGGSPLHF
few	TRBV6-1	CASSAYSGRDTQYF
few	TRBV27	CASSKKGQTNEQFF
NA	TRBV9	CASSVVGASGRALNEQFF
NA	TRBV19	CASSPQGQLNTEAFF
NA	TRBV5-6	CASSLAEGRYTDTQYF
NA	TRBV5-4	CASSLDRGAHNEQFF
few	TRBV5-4	CASSLVRASSYNEQFF
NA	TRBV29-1	CSYRGELAKNIQYF
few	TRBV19	CASSTSGIQSNQPQHF
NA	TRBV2	CASRDSSYEQYF
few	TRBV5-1	CASSLGSGTRELFF
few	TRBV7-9	CASSSGGAASSYNEQFF
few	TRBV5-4	CASSFRTGGSDTQYF
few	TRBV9	CASSVVPGPEASF
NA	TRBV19	CASSPGLAGDSGEQYF
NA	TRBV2	CASTGTGRTEAFF
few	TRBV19	CASRNHGQGLTDEQFF
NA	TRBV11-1	CASSLDAYLGLVPNEQFF
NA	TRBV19	CASSPKTSGSVTDTQYF
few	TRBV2	CASSFTGVGNQPQHF
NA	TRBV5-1	CASSPAQVGEQFF
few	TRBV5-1	CASSSQGAGSTEAFF
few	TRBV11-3	CASSSSRISPGTQYF
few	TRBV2	CASSSLSGDTQYF
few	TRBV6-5	CASSYSQREWYF
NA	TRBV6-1	CASSEMVAVLGTQYF
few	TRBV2	CADRGRDEQYF
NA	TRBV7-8	CASRSTGSGEQYF
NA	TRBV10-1	CASRKGANTGELFF
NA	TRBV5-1	CASIPGANTGELFF
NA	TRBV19	CASSINAGANYGYTF
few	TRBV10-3	CAISEPSRSYEQYF